This TCR beta chain appears in the sequencing data of a study of CD8+CD57+ T cells in acquired aplastic anemia. About the research overall: Mean yield of DNA from sorted CD4+ and CD8+ cells was 2.5 to 4 ug. An average of roughly 10 million reads for CD4+ cells was obtained from healthy donors.

V was trimmed by 0 bases and J by 4 bases, leaving 10 bases between them. Germline V gene sequence: CDR1 SGHKS, CDR2 YYEKEE (reference sequence). The CDR3 has 14 amino acids. Using genomic DNA as the template, TCR beta VDJ and CDR3 profiling was carried out. TCRdb reprocessed the reads via MiXCR and lists one record per CDR3 protein. The repertoire holds about 150,000 distinct CDR3 sequences, with 41% as singletons. Broader study findings: Levels of CD8+ Simpson's diversity were not significantly distinct in patients versus controls. A set of twenty-nine CD8+ CDR3 sequences was shared between patients and controls, and these sequences appeared highly expressed in patients.

This clonotype was recorded many times. Its antigen is currently unknown. The sequence derives from a human donor in good health, serving as a control. Sequencing used sorted CD4+, CD8+, or CD8+CD57+ T cells (not recorded which) from PBMCs. This rearrangement joins TRBV5-5 to TRBJ1-1, with D tentatively TRBD1 (5 bases). CDR3 residues: CASSLGGQGTEAFF. CDR3 coding DNA: TGTGCCAGCAGCTTGGGTGGGCAGGGCACTGAAGCTTTCTTT.